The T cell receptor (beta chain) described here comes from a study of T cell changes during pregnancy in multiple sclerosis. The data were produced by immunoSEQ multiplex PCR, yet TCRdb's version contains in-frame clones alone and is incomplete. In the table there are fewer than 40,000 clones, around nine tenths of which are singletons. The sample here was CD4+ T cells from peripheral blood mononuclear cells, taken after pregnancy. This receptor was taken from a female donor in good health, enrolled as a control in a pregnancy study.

The CDR3 protein is CASSLRVSSGNTIYF. The CDR3, as DNA: TGTGCCAGCAGCTTGCGGGTTAGCTCTGGAAACACCATATATTTT. V and J are TRBV7-2 and TRBJ1-3; D unclear. The CDR3 consists of 15 residues. Germline CDR1 reads SGHTA; CDR2 reads FQGNSA. V was pared by 3 bases and J by 0 bases, with 9 bases between. The whole variable domain, filled in from reference TRBV7-2 and TRBJ1-3, reads GAGVSQSPSNKVTEKGKDVELRCDPISGHTALYWYRQSLGQGLEFLIYFQGNSAPDKSGLPSDRFSAERTGGSVSTLTIQRTQQEDSAVYLCASSLRVSSGNTIYFGEGSWLTVV.